This paragraph reports one T cell receptor (beta chain). What it binds is not known. The naive CD8 fraction comprised CD45RO-negative cells positively selected for CCR7 and excluded terminally differentiated effector memory CD45RA+ cells. Those who donated, Caucasian adults without exception, all lived in Nashville, Tennessee. The sample originates from a study of shared clonotypes between healthy human individuals. Study-level information: Every donor yielded three CD4 naive, three CD4 memory, two CD8 naive and one CD8 memory plate.

Sequencing used immunoSEQ multiplex PCR; TCRdb keeps in-frame clones, though not all of them. The sample has 2 million to 2.5 million clones, about 95% seen once. Study findings and constraints: Estimated richness values were generally larger in naive subsets than in memory subsets. It was the few donors that limited the genetic and exposure-history diversity represented.

The sequencing sample was made of naive CD8+ T cells sorted from blood. This sequence was found in a man younger than 35 in good health.

CDR3 sequence: CASSLGASGTYEQYF. The CDR3 region has the DNA TGTGCCAGCAGCTTGGGGGCTAGCGGCACCTACGAGCAGTACTTC. The chain employs TRBV5-4 and TRBJ2-7; 7 nucleotides match TRBD2. The CDR3 consists of 15 residues. The J segment lost 2 bases and the V segment lost 0 bases, leaving 5 bases of the junction unmatched. Germline V CDR1 and CDR2: SGHNT, YYREEE (reference sequence).